This TCR beta chain emerged from a study of shared clonotypes between healthy human individuals. Study processing details: As immunoSEQ supplied junction-only sequences (without quality scores), filtering differed. Sequencing was performed with immunoSEQ multiplex PCR; in TCRdb, only in-frame clones are kept and a portion is missing. That table supplies the V and J calls and clone size; D and trimming were determined from the DNA. The table records a few million clones, under 95% of them present only once. CDR3 size: 17 residues. The germline gives CDR1 MGHRA, CDR2 YSYEKL. With V trimmed by 3 bases and J by 0 bases, 10 bases remained unmatched. Details on this clone: What it binds is not known.

The study's findings and limits: It was the non-shared clonotypes that had lower generation probabilities than clonotypes shared by all four donors.

This TCR was recovered from a man aged 18-30 years in good health. Some clones in this sample may be carry-over from other donors' samples. The chain has TRBV4-1 and TRBJ1-1; TRBD1 matches 7 bases. The sequenced sample was naive CD4+ T cells from PBMCs. Subset noted: CD45RA+ positively selected. In DNA form, the CDR3 reads TGCGCCAGCAGCCACCCTTCTACAGGGGCGGTGAACACTGAAGCTTTCTTT. Translated: CASSHPSTGAVNTEAFF.